This is a list of T cell receptor beta chains from one sample in a study of post-analysis software for immune sequencing data. TCRdb recomputed calls from the PCR reads with MiXCR, one row per CDR3 protein. The repertoire holds roughly 800,000 distinct CDR3 sequences, with 35% to 55% as singletons. Source material: blood. Receptors were obtained from a girl aged 10 to 17 with multiple sclerosis. The CDR3 runs from the conserved cysteine through the conserved F or W. A D gene is named only where the DNA matches it firmly. Some rows mark clone size as missing; the rest say once, few, many or name a class of expanded clone.

D: -; J: TRBJ2-3; V: TRBV7-9; size: few; DNA: TGTGCCAGCGAGTTTAGCACAGATACGCAGTATTTT; CDR3: CASEFSTDTQYF
D: -; J: TRBJ1-5; V: TRBV7-2; size: -; DNA: TGTGCCAGCAGCTTAGTGGGGGGCGGCCATCAGCCCCAGCATTTT; CDR3: CASSLVGGGHQPQHF
D: -; J: TRBJ1-1; V: TRBV9; size: -; DNA: TGTGCCAGCAGCCCTGGGCCGTCCCCCGACACTGAAGCTTTCTTT; CDR3: CASSPGPSPDTEAFF
D: -; J: TRBJ2-3; V: TRBV7-3; size: few; DNA: TGTGCCAGCAGCTTCCACAGTGAGGCAGATACGCAGTATTTT; CDR3: CASSFHSEADTQYF
D: -; J: TRBJ2-7; V: TRBV30; size: -; DNA: TGTGCCTGGAGAAGGGGGGAACCCTACGAGCAGTACTTC; CDR3: CAWRRGEPYEQYF
D: TRBD2; J: TRBJ2-7; V: TRBV2; size: many; DNA: TGTGCCAGCAGTGGCCCCCCTAGCGGGAGATCCTACGAGCAGTACTTC; CDR3: CASSGPPSGRSYEQYF
D: TRBD1; J: TRBJ2-4; V: TRBV6-5; size: -; DNA: TGTGCCAGGACACGACAGGGGAGTGGGAACAAAAACATTCAGTACTTC; CDR3: CARTRQGSGNKNIQYF
D: -; J: TRBJ2-5; V: TRBV12-3/TRBV12-4; size: few; DNA: TGTGCCAGCAGAGCAGGGGAAGAGACCCAGTACTTC; CDR3: CASRAGEETQYF
D: -; J: TRBJ2-7; V: TRBV6-5; size: -; DNA: TGTGCCAGCAGTCAAGGGACTCGGCTCGAGCAGTACTTC; CDR3: CASSQGTRLEQYF
D: -; J: TRBJ2-3; V: TRBV7-9; size: few; DNA: TGTGCCAGCAGCTTCCATAGAAGCACAGATACGCAGTATTTT; CDR3: CASSFHRSTDTQYF
D: -; J: TRBJ2-7; V: TRBV29-1; size: few; DNA: TGCAGCGTTGATAAGGACGGATACGAGCAGTACTTC; CDR3: CSVDKDGYEQYF
D: -; J: TRBJ1-1; V: TRBV5-1; size: -; DNA: TGCGCCAGCAGCCCTACCATCGGGGAACCCACTGAAGCTTTCTTT; CDR3: CASSPTIGEPTEAFF
D: TRBD1; J: TRBJ2-7; V: TRBV7-9; size: few; DNA: TGTGCCAGCAGCTCCCAGACAGGGCACCACGAGCAGTACTTC; CDR3: CASSSQTGHHEQYF
D: -; J: TRBJ2-1; V: TRBV12-5; size: few; DNA: TGTGCTAGTGGTTTAGCGGGTATCGTCCTGGATGAGCAGTTCTTC; CDR3: CASGLAGIVLDEQFF
D: TRBD1; J: TRBJ1-2; V: TRBV7-9; size: -; DNA: TGTGCCAGCAGCCCAAGACAGGGTTACGTTGGCTACACCTTC; CDR3: CASSPRQGYVGYTF
D: -; J: TRBJ1-5; V: TRBV12-3/TRBV12-4; size: -; DNA: TGTGCCAGCAGTTTATATGGTCAAGGCAATCAGCCCCAGCATTTT; CDR3: CASSLYGQGNQPQHF
D: -; J: TRBJ2-5; V: TRBV5-1; size: -; DNA: TGTGCCAGCAGCTTAACAGTTCAAGAGACCCAGTACTTC; CDR3: CASSLTVQETQYF
D: TRBD2; J: TRBJ2-1; V: TRBV18; size: -; DNA: TGTGCCAGCTCACCACCCACTAGCGGGAGAGGCAATGAGCAGTTCTTC; CDR3: CASSPPTSGRGNEQFF
D: TRBD2; J: TRBJ2-3; V: TRBV29-1; size: -; DNA: TGCAGCACCAAAGCGGGAACGGCAGATACGCAGTATTTT; CDR3: CSTKAGTADTQYF
D: -; J: TRBJ2-3; V: TRBV6-1; size: many; DNA: TGTGCCAGTTGTTGGGAGCTCAGAGATACGCAGTATTTT; CDR3: CASCWELRDTQYF
D: -; J: TRBJ2-3; V: TRBV5-1; size: -; DNA: TGCGCCAGCAGCCCTACAGGGAATACTTTCACAGATACGCAGTATTTT; CDR3: CASSPTGNTFTDTQYF
D: -; J: TRBJ2-3; V: TRBV5-1; size: few; DNA: TGCGCCAGCAGCTTGTCTCAAACAGATACGCAGTATTTT; CDR3: CASSLSQTDTQYF
D: TRBD2; J: TRBJ2-1; V: TRBV20-1; size: many; DNA: TGCAGTGCAGCAGAGGTACTAGCGGGGAACAATGAGCAGTTCTTC; CDR3: CSAAEVLAGNNEQFF
D: -; J: TRBJ2-7; V: TRBV28; size: -; DNA: TGTGCCAGCAGTGCCTTTGAGTACGAGCAGTACTTC; CDR3: CASSAFEYEQYF
D: TRBD2; J: TRBJ2-5; V: TRBV4-2; size: few; DNA: TGTGCCAGCAGCCCCACTCCAGCGGGAACTCACTGGGAGACCCAGTACTTC; CDR3: CASSPTPAGTHWETQYF
D: TRBD1; J: TRBJ1-1; V: TRBV13; size: -; DNA: TGTGCCAGCAGCCCCGGGACAGGAGGCCCCTCTGACACTGAAGCTTTCTTT; CDR3: CASSPGTGGPSDTEAFF
D: TRBD1; J: TRBJ2-7; V: TRBV3-1; size: -; DNA: TGTGCCAGCAGCCCTAGAACAGGGGCACGGAGGTACGAGCAGTACTTC; CDR3: CASSPRTGARRYEQYF
D: -; J: TRBJ2-1; V: TRBV6-6; size: -; DNA: TGTGCCAGCAGTACGGCGGGCGCTTACAATGAGCAGTTCTTC; CDR3: CASSTAGAYNEQFF
D: TRBD1; J: TRBJ2-7; V: TRBV27; size: -; DNA: TGTGCCAGCAGTACCGGGACAGTCCCCTACGAGCAGTACTTC; CDR3: CASSTGTVPYEQYF
D: -; J: TRBJ2-5; V: TRBV7-9; size: once; DNA: TGTGCCAGCAGCTCCCTTTTAGGCGGAAAAGAGACCCAGTACTTC; CDR3: CASSSLLGGKETQYF
D: TRBD2; J: TRBJ2-7; V: TRBV4-3; size: -; DNA: TGCGCCAGCAGCCAAGAACCCGGTATAGCGGGGGGCGAGCAGTACTTC; CDR3: CASSQEPGIAGGEQYF
D: -; J: TRBJ2-5; V: TRBV12-3/TRBV12-4; size: few; DNA: TGTGCCAGCAGTCGACCAGGGGCTCAAGAGACCCAGTACTTC; CDR3: CASSRPGAQETQYF
D: -; J: TRBJ2-5; V: TRBV7-9; size: -; DNA: TGTGCCGGGACCTCCTGGGCCGAGGCCATACAGACCCAGTACTTC; CDR3: CAGTSWAEAIQTQYF
D: -; J: TRBJ1-2; V: TRBV6-5; size: -; DNA: TGTGCCAGCAGTCACCCGGCGGTACAGGGCGGCTATGGCTACACCTTC; CDR3: CASSHPAVQGGYGYTF
D: TRBD1; J: TRBJ1-4; V: TRBV7-9; size: few; DNA: TGTGCCAGCAGCACTCGGACAGGGGGGAATGAAAAACTGTTTTTT; CDR3: CASSTRTGGNEKLFF
D: -; J: TRBJ2-7; V: TRBV28; size: few; DNA: TGTGCCACCCAATCCCCTATTAGCTCCTACGAGCAGTACTTC; CDR3: CATQSPISSYEQYF
D: TRBD2; J: TRBJ2-7; V: TRBV4-2; size: -; DNA: TGTGCCAGCAGCCGCCGGCGCGGGGCGGGAGACCACGAGCAGTACTTC; CDR3: CASSRRRGAGDHEQYF
D: TRBD1; J: TRBJ2-7; V: TRBV29-1; size: -; DNA: TGCAGCGCGACAGGGGCGACCTACGAGCAGTACTTC; CDR3: CSATGATYEQYF
D: -; J: TRBJ1-5; V: TRBV20-1; size: -; DNA: TGCAGTGCTAGAGGGTTAGTGGCAGGGTCTAGCAATCAGCCCCAGCATTTT; CDR3: CSARGLVAGSSNQPQHF
D: -; J: TRBJ1-2; V: TRBV4-1; size: -; DNA: TGCGCCAGCAGCCATGACCGGACAGCGAGCTATGGCTACACCTTC; CDR3: CASSHDRTASYGYTF
D: -; J: TRBJ1-1; V: TRBV6-5; size: few; DNA: TGTGCCAGCAGTTACTCGGGGGGAGAGGGAGCTTTCTTT; CDR3: CASSYSGGEGAFF
D: -; J: TRBJ2-5; V: TRBV15; size: few; DNA: TGTGCCACCAGCAGTTCCATACTCCGGGACAAAAGGACCAACCAAGAGACCCAGTACTTC; CDR3: CATSSSILRDKRTNQETQYF
D: -; J: TRBJ1-5; V: TRBV4-1; size: -; DNA: TGCGCCAGCAGCCGCAACGAGGGTCAGCCCCAGCATTTT; CDR3: CASSRNEGQPQHF